A selection of T cell receptor beta chains follows, all from one sample in a study of T cell responses to AZD1222 COVID-19 vaccine. Assay: immunoSEQ multiplex PCR; the TCRdb copy retains only in-frame clones and omits some. The sample shows over 45,000 clones, about nine tenths of them seen only once. The sample consisted of peripheral blood, taken 28 days after the second AZD1222 dose. The receptor source for this set is an adult who received the AZD1222 COVID-19 vaccine. The CDR3 runs from the conserved cysteine through the conserved F or W.

V gene	J gene	CDR3 protein
TRBV4-1	TRBJ1-4	CASSREGGQANEKLFF
TRBV5-1	TRBJ1-1	CASSLGGADTEAFF
TRBV6-1	TRBJ2-3	CASSDGGGWTTDTQYF
TRBV5-8	TRBJ1-3	CASSLVDRGLPGNTIYF
TRBV9	TRBJ2-3	CASSVEAATDTQYF
TRBV6-4	TRBJ2-3	CASSDEAGGGHTQYF
TRBV2	TRBJ1-5	CASSVQGAQQPQHF
TRBV18	TRBJ1-2	CASSPQGGFGYTF
TRBV29-1	TRBJ1-2	CSVERSASYGYTF
TRBV10-2	TRBJ1-4	CASRYVSSTNEKLFF
TRBV5-1	TRBJ1-1	CASSLEGRLNTEAFF